The rows below give T cell receptor beta chains drawn from one sample of a study of chemoradiotherapy in HPV16-positive cancers. The protocol was immunoSEQ multiplex PCR, while the TCRdb copy is restricted to in-frame clones and leaves out a portion. The repertoire holds 1,500 to 2,000 clones, about 96% seen once, with approximately 2% in the top ten. Here the sequenced sample was tumor tissue, taken from a patient who underwent chemoradiotherapy. These receptors came from a human donor with HPV-associated anogenital cancer. Each CDR3 is given with its conserved first and last residue. The order of the fields is clone size, V gene, J gene, D gene, CDR3 protein, CDR3 DNA. The D gene is left open where the match is weak. Clone size is stated in some rows and not others, as once, few, many or a class when expanded.

>NA|TRBV29-1|TRBJ1-1|NA
CSVRGGPNTEAFF
TGCAGCGTCCGGGGAGGGCCCAACACTGAAGCTTTCTTT
>NA|TRBV13|TRBJ2-7|NA
CASSLPGGGDEQYF
TGTGCCAGCAGCCTCCCCGGGGGTGGGGACGAGCAGTACTTC
>NA|TRBV7-2|TRBJ1-5|NA
CASSLVGSNQPQHF
TGTGCCAGCAGCTTAGTAGGGAGCAATCAGCCCCAGCATTTT
>NA|TRBV9|TRBJ2-7|TRBD2
CASSAGLAGVGQYF
TGTGCCAGCAGCGCGGGACTAGCGGGAGTTGGGCAGTACTTC
>NA|TRBV7-9|TRBJ1-4|NA
CASTNRAVGEKLFF
TGTGCCAGCACCAACAGGGCGGTCGGCGAAAAACTGTTTTTT
>few|TRBV11-2|TRBJ1-2|NA
CASSSTGPYGYTF
TGTGCCAGCAGCTCCACGGGGCCCTATGGCTACACCTTC
>NA|TRBV6-1|TRBJ1-6|NA
CASSEIVGGSYSPLHF
TGTGCCAGCAGTGAAATAGTCGGCGGCAGCTATTCACCCCTCCACTTT
>NA|TRBV6-4|TRBJ2-3|TRBD2
CASSDSAGGSTDTQYF
TGTGCCAGCAGTGACTCAGCGGGAGGGAGCACAGATACGCAGTATTTT
>NA|TRBV11-2|TRBJ2-3|TRBD2
CASSLVRLAGADTQYF
TGTGCCAGCAGCTTAGTCCGGCTAGCGGGGGCAGATACGCAGTATTTT
>NA|TRBV2|TRBJ2-5|TRBD1
CASSEGGQTQETQYF
TGTGCCAGCAGTGAAGGGGGACAGACCCAAGAGACCCAGTACTTC
>NA|TRBV11-2|TRBJ2-1|TRBD2
CASSTRSGGPYNEQFF
TGTGCCAGCAGCACCCGTAGCGGGGGACCTTACAATGAGCAGTTCTTC
>once|TRBV2|TRBJ2-5|NA
CASSADSGGEETQYF
TGTGCCAGCAGTGCCGATTCAGGGGGGGAAGAGACCCAGTACTTC
>NA|TRBV28|TRBJ2-1|NA
CATRAGPGSYNEQFF
TGTGCCACCCGGGCGGGGCCTGGGTCCTACAATGAGCAGTTCTTC
>NA|TRBV5-4|TRBJ1-5|TRBD1
CASSPQSEDRDNQPQHF
TGTGCCAGCAGCCCCCAGTCGGAGGACAGGGACAATCAGCCCCAGCATTTT
>NA|TRBV6-4|TRBJ2-2|NA
CASSEVGSGDTGELFF
TGTGCCAGCAGTGAGGTCGGCTCGGGCGACACCGGGGAGCTGTTTTTT
>NA|TRBV7-2|TRBJ2-3|TRBD2
CASSLEGLAGLLTDTQYF
TGTGCCAGCAGCTTAGAGGGACTAGCGGGGTTACTCACAGATACGCAGTATTTT
>NA|TRBV19|TRBJ1-6|TRBD1
CASKVGGQVDNSPLHF
TGTGCCAGTAAGGTCGGCGGACAGGTTGATAATTCACCCCTCCACTTT
>NA|TRBV2|TRBJ2-4|NA
CASVDSLIPTAKNIQYF
TGTGCCAGCGTTGACAGTCTAATTCCGACAGCCAAAAACATTCAGTACTTC
>NA|TRBV5-1|TRBJ1-3|TRBD1
CASSLTGGSTIYF
TGCGCCAGCAGTTTGACAGGGGGCAGCACCATATATTTT
>NA|TRBV27|TRBJ2-2|NA
CASSLSGTGELFF
TGTGCCAGCAGTCTGAGCGGCACCGGGGAGCTGTTTTTT
>NA|TRBV5-6|TRBJ2-2|TRBD2
CASSSIAGTGELFF
TGTGCCAGCAGCTCTATAGCGGGGACCGGGGAGCTGTTTTTT
>NA|TRBV27|TRBJ2-6|NA
CASSLSPRNFGSGANVLTF
TGTGCCAGCAGTTTATCCCCAAGGAACTTTGGCTCTGGGGCCAACGTCCTGACTTTC
>NA|TRBV15|TRBJ1-1|NA
CATSRDFIEAFF
TGTGCCACCAGCAGAGATTTTATTGAAGCTTTCTTT
>NA|TRBV23-1|TRBJ1-2|NA
CASIRTLNYGYTF
TGCGCCAGCATACGGACACTTAACTATGGCTACACCTTC
>NA|TRBV15|TRBJ1-5|NA
CATSSSPYRAPNQPQHF
TGTGCCACCAGCAGCTCACCCTACAGGGCACCAAATCAGCCCCAGCATTTT
>NA|TRBV28|TRBJ2-5|NA
CASRVDREVETQYF
TGTGCCAGCAGGGTTGACAGGGAGGTAGAGACCCAGTACTTC
>NA|TRBV4-2|TRBJ2-4|NA
CASSQDPSAYVIAKNIQYF
TGTGCCAGCAGCCAAGATCCTTCCGCCTACGTAATAGCCAAAAACATTCAGTACTTC
>NA|TRBV18|TRBJ2-7|TRBD2
CASSPPGNSGSGGEQYF
TGTGCCAGCTCACCACCGGGCAATAGCGGGAGCGGGGGCGAGCAGTACTTC
>NA|TRBV4-2|TRBJ1-5|NA
CASSQESQGSWPQHF
TGTGCCAGCAGCCAAGAAAGTCAGGGTTCGTGGCCCCAGCATTTT
>NA|TRBV7-2|TRBJ2-7|NA
CASSSINEQYF
TGTGCCAGCAGCTCGATCAACGAGCAGTACTTC
>NA|TRBV6-1|TRBJ2-3|TRBD2
CASSEAAGGPDTQYF
TGTGCCAGCAGTGAAGCAGCGGGGGGGCCAGATACGCAGTATTTT
>NA|TRBV7-8|TRBJ1-1|TRBD1
CASSSTTGLGTEAFF
TGTGCCAGCAGCTCCACGACAGGGCTAGGCACTGAAGCTTTCTTT
>NA|TRBV9|TRBJ2-7|NA
CASSVGAGPTGEQYF
TGTGCCAGCAGCGTAGGGGCGGGGCCAACGGGGGAGCAGTACTTC
>NA|TRBV12-2|TRBJ2-1|NA
CASRRPRPRTYNEQFF
TGTGCAAGTCGCCGACCGAGGCCGCGCACCTACAATGAGCAGTTCTTC
>once|TRBV6-4|TRBJ2-7|TRBD2
CASMNWGEGDEQYF
TGTGCCAGCATGAACTGGGGGGAGGGAGACGAGCAGTACTTC
>NA|TRBV7-9|TRBJ2-7|NA
CASSPMDNSYEQYF
TGTGCCAGCAGCCCTATGGACAACTCCTACGAGCAGTACTTC
>NA|TRBV14|TRBJ2-7|NA
CASSHDTGWSQNSYEQYF
TGTGCCAGCAGCCATGATACAGGATGGTCCCAGAACTCCTACGAGCAGTACTTC
>NA|TRBV7-3|TRBJ2-3|TRBD2
CASSSLAATDTQYF
TGTGCCAGCAGCTCACTAGCGGCCACAGATACGCAGTATTTT
>NA|TRBV29-1|TRBJ2-5|NA
CSSLVGQETQYF
TGCAGCTCGTTAGTGGGACAAGAGACCCAGTACTTC
>NA|TRBV28|TRBJ1-6|TRBD1
CASTLTGNSPLHF
TGTGCCAGCACCCTGACAGGGAATTCACCCCTCCACTTT
>NA|TRBV29-1|TRBJ2-7|TRBD1
CSVISTGAAYEQYF
TGCAGCGTTATTTCGACAGGGGCTGCCTACGAGCAGTACTTC
>once|TRBV6-4|TRBJ2-3|NA
CASSETPEGGTDTQYF
TGTGCCAGCAGTGAAACTCCTGAAGGTGGTACAGATACGCAGTATTTT
>NA|TRBV28|TRBJ2-2|TRBD2
CASNRGAGELFF
TGTGCCAGCAACCGGGGGGCCGGGGAGCTGTTTTTT
>NA|TRBV6-5|TRBJ2-1|NA
CASSYNYPYNEQFF
TGTGCCAGCAGTTACAATTACCCCTACAATGAGCAGTTCTTC
>once|TRBV30|TRBJ2-2|NA
CAWSVASHTGELFF
TGTGCCTGGAGTGTTGCCAGCCACACCGGGGAGCTGTTTTTT
>NA|TRBV2|TRBJ2-7|NA
CASSEAMISYEQYF
TGTGCCAGCAGTGAAGCTATGATTTCCTACGAGCAGTACTTC
>NA|TRBV6-1|TRBJ2-3|NA
CASRMDTQYF
TGTGCCAGCAGGATGGATACGCAGTATTTT
>NA|TRBV7-8|TRBJ1-6|NA
CASSSTAPNSPLHF
TGTGCCAGCAGCTCGACAGCCCCAAATTCACCCCTCCACTTT
>NA|TRBV9|TRBJ2-3|NA
CASSVEVPDTQYF
TGTGCCAGCAGCGTAGAGGTTCCAGATACGCAGTATTTT
>once|TRBV2|TRBJ2-1|NA
CASSDTGYNEQFF
TGTGCCAGCAGTGATACGGGGTACAATGAGCAGTTCTTC
>NA|TRBV4-3|TRBJ1-2|NA
CASSQDGDVLDGYTF
TGCGCCAGCAGCCAAGATGGGGACGTCCTCGATGGCTACACCTTC
>NA|TRBV28|TRBJ1-2|NA
CASTSLRRKGASHGYTF
TGTGCCAGCACCTCACTTCGTCGGAAAGGGGCTAGCCATGGCTACACCTTC
>NA|TRBV5-6|TRBJ1-2|NA
CASSLEESGSGNYGYTF
TGTGCCAGCAGCTTGGAGGAGTCCGGGAGTGGTAACTATGGCTACACCTTC
>once|TRBV7-2|TRBJ2-7|NA
CASSRDSRGSEQYF
TGTGCCAGCAGCCGGGACTCCCGCGGATCCGAGCAGTACTTC